The sequence of this TCR beta chain was determined in a study of a mutant IDH1 vaccine in newly diagnosed glioma. Study as a whole: Patients previously underwent radiotherapy, temozolomide, or both, and most underwent both. Study outcomes and limitations: In approximately 93% of patients, immune responses induced by the vaccine occurred. Changes in top peripheral clonotypes did not appear linked to pseudoprogression.

Germline values: CDR1 SEHNR, CDR2 FQNEAQ (reference sequence). CDR3 length: 17 residues. The V gene end was trimmed by 5 bases and the J gene end by 1 base; junction bases not matched to a gene: 11. Details on this clone: Antigen: not known.

As for time point: baseline, week 1 (first vaccination visit). Sample treatment: pre-vaccination baseline after standard-of-care therapy. Donors harbored newly found WHO grade 3 or 4 IDH1-mutant, ATRX-lost astrocytomas. Some clones are missing from TCRdb's copy, which holds only in-frame ones; the method was immunoSEQ multiplex PCR. The sample has about 88,000 clones; roughly 82% are singletons. The TCR originated in a man aged 40-49 years with glioma. Some clones in this sample may be carry-over from other donors' samples. The starting material was PBMCs, obtained from a glioma patient treated with radiotherapy, temozolomide or both. The chain combines TRBV7-9 with TRBJ1-1, with 9 bases matching TRBD1. CDR3 coding DNA: TGTGCCAGCAGCCGGACCCTTAGGGGACAGGGGAACACTGAAGCTTTCTTT. This translates into CASSRTLRGQGNTEAFF.